This T cell receptor beta chain was obtained from a study of T cells in Graves' hyperthyroidism and ophthalmopathy. Overall study results and limits: Most thyroid clonotypes expanded above 0.001 appeared in blood too. A 13 V-J model separated ophthalmopathy from stable hyperthyroidism.

Patients with ophthalmopathy all had a Clinical Activity Score of at least 3, a NOSPECS grade of at least 4 and duration under 3 months. Those patients with uncontrolled infection, other autoimmune disease, pregnancy or lactation were excluded. This clonotype was observed a few times. Its cognate antigen is unknown. The TCR beta CDR3 regions underwent amplification using RNA transcripts as the source. A set of HTBI primers served as the primers for a first-round RT-PCR of the TCR CDR3. TCRdb passed the multiplex PCR reads through MiXCR, listing each CDR3 protein once. This sample carries about 640,000 distinct CDR3 sequences, about a fifth of them seen once, and the ten largest clones take under 35%. Trimming cost V 5 bases and J 4 bases; bases outside gene matches: 4. In germline, CDR1 is SGHVS, CDR2 FNYEAQ. This CDR3 has 14 amino acids.

The sequence was obtained from a man aged 25 to 40 with Graves' ophthalmopathy. Source material: blood. This chain links TRBV7-6 with TRBJ1-1; 10 nucleotides agree with TRBD1. This CDR3 is CASSERTGGTEAFF. CDR3 DNA: TGTGCCAGCAGCGAGCGGACAGGGGGCACTGAAGCTTTCTTT.